This entry lists 32 T cell receptor beta chains sequenced from one sample in a study of metastatic and nonmetastatic thyroid tumors. Every patient underwent thyroid surgery untreated. TCRdb re-called clones from the PCR reads using MiXCR. Of thousands of clones listed, more than 15% are singletons. The sequencing input was tumor tissue. The receptors stem from a male donor with papillary thyroid cancer or a benign thyroid nodule (not recorded which). Some clones in this sample may be carry-over from other donors' samples.

At least ten counts were recorded for this clone. V gene TRBV9 combines with J gene TRBJ2-1; 10 nucleotides align to TRBD2. CDR1 and CDR2 (germline): SGDLS, YYNGEE. This CDR3 is 15 amino acids long. The J segment lost 1 base and the V segment lost 4 bases, leaving 2 bases of the junction unmatched. The CDR3 sequence is CASSYSGRSYNEQFF. The CDR3, as DNA: TGTGCCAGCAGCTATAGCGGGAGGTCCTACAATGAGCAGTTCTTC.

This clone is deemed large (0.1 to 1%). This sequence joins TRBV6-1 and TRBJ2-6; possibly TRBD1 for D (6 bases). The CDR3 covers 15 residues. V lost 5 bases, J lost 1 base, and 9 bases lay in between. Germline-derived CDR1 and CDR2 are MNHNS and SASEGT. CDR3 loop: CASSPRGSGANVLTF. CDR3 in DNA: TGTGCCAGCAGTCCCAGGGGATCTGGGGCCAACGTCCTGACTTTC.

J is TRBJ1-2 and V is TRBV3-1; tentative D call: TRBD1 (6 bases). With 1 base removed from V and 8 bases from J, the gap between germline ends came to 17 bases. The length of the CDR3 is 15 residues. CDR1 LGHDT and CDR2 YNNKEL come from the germline V gene (reference sequence). The CDR3 DNA reads as TGTGCCAGCAGCCAAGGTCATCAGGGGCAAGGAGGCTACACCTTC. This sequence encodes CASSQGHQGQGGYTF.

In this sample, this clone turned up a few times. The J gene is TRBJ2-7, the V gene TRBV6-2 or TRBV6-3; D is perhaps TRBD1 or TRBD2 (5 bases each). There are 15 residues in the CDR3. The V gene lost 5 bases and the J gene lost 4 bases, with 18 bases spanning the gap. Germline CDR1 MNHEY, CDR2 SVGEGT. This CDR3 is CASSIHDGGGYEQYF. The CDR3 DNA reads as TGTGCCAGCAGTATTCATGACGGTGGGGGATACGAGCAGTACTTC.

The V and J genes are TRBV6-5 and TRBJ2-5; D may correspond to TRBD1 or TRBD2 (6 bases each). The CDR3 covers 14 residues. The V end lost 4 bases, the J end lost 5 bases, and 14 bases lay between the germline ends. Germline CDR1 MNHEY, CDR2 SVGAGI. CDR3 protein: CASSSLGGWETQYF. The CDR3 DNA sequence: TGTGCCAGCAGTTCCTTGGGGGGCTGGGAGACCCAGTACTTC.

Concerning this clone: A read error is possible here, since a much larger clone lies one base away. The chain recombines TRBV18 with TRBJ2-5, with 11 bases fitting TRBD1. Germline CDR1 and CDR2: KGHSH and LQKENI. This CDR3 has 14 amino acids. The V and J ends lost 3 bases and 5 bases, in that order; junction bases with no gene match: 2. Here the CDR3 DNA reads TGTGCCAGCTCACCGGGGGACAGGGGGGAGACCCAGTACTTC. Protein sequence: CASSPGDRGETQYF.

There are a few counts of this clone. The V gene is TRBV2, the J gene TRBJ2-2; perhaps D is TRBD1 or TRBD2 (6 bases each). This CDR3 contains 15 residues. V was shortened by 3 bases and J by 7 bases, with 15 bases between the two germline ends. Germline CDR1 is SNHLY and CDR2 is FYNNEI. The CDR3 sequence: CASSESGGAIGELFF. DNA of the CDR3: TGTGCCAGCAGTGAGTCCGGGGGCGCGATCGGGGAGCTGTTTTTT.

V and J are TRBV12-3 or TRBV12-4 and TRBJ2-7; 7 bases map to TRBD2. V trimming: 6 bases; J trimming: 0 bases; junction bases outside the gene matches: 8. The CDR3 runs 15 residues. The CDR3 here is CASRPGGKGSYEQYF. The CDR3 bases are TGTGCCAGCAGACCCGGGGGGAAGGGCTCCTACGAGCAGTACTTC.

This clone is labeled as medium-sized (0.01 to 0.1%). This rearrangement joins TRBV15 to TRBJ2-7; 7 bases fit TRBD1. Germline lookup yields CDR1 LNHNV and CDR2 YYDKDF (reference sequence). This CDR3 comprises 16 residues. With V trimmed by 0 bases and J by 1 base, 6 bases remained unmatched. Written as DNA, the CDR3 is TGTGCCACCAGCAGAGACTGGGGACAGACTTCCTACGAGCAGTACTTC. Translation: CATSRDWGQTSYEQYF. Based on the CDR3 plus reference TRBV15 and TRBJ2-7, the full variable domain is DAMVIQNPRYQVTQFGKPVTLSCSQTLNHNVMYWYQQKSSQAPKLLFHYYDKDFNNEADTPDNFQSRRPNTSFCFLDIRSPGLGDTAMYLCATSRDWGQTSYEQYFGPGTRLTVT.

This clone has ten or more counts. The V gene is TRBV6-1, the J gene TRBJ2-4, with 10 nucleotides matching TRBD2. Germline V gene lookup returns CDR1 MNHNS and CDR2 SASEGT. The CDR3 sequence is 19 residues long. V lost 1 base to trimming and J lost 2 bases; unmatched junction nucleotides: 11. The CDR3 spells CASSEGGGSGRTTKNIQYF. DNA of the CDR3: TGTGCCAGCAGTGAAGGGGGGGGTAGCGGGAGGACGACCAAAAACATTCAGTACTTC.

This clone was seen a handful of times. V usage is TRBV20-1 and J usage is TRBJ1-6; 10 nucleotides agree with TRBD1. This CDR3 has 15 residues. Germline V gene data show CDR1 as DFQATT and CDR2 as SNEGSKA (reference sequence). Written as DNA, the CDR3 is TGCAGGGTCGAGAAACCGGACAGGGGGTTTTCACCCCTCCACTTT. Amino acids: CRVEKPDRGFSPLHF.

This clone is classed as medium-sized. CDR3 in amino acids: CASSLWGGYNEQFF. CDR3 nucleotide sequence: TGTGCCAGCAGTTTGTGGGGGGGCTACAATGAGCAGTTCTTC. The chain recombines TRBV12-3 or TRBV12-4 with TRBJ2-1; TRBD2 agrees at 7 bases. V lost 3 bases, J lost 3 bases, and 2 bases stayed unmatched. This CDR3 is 14 amino acids long.

V and J are TRBV9 and TRBJ1-6, with D perhaps TRBD1 (5 bases). V lost 3 bases and J 8 bases, leaving 15 bases between the germline ends. The CDR3 is 15 amino acids. CDR1 and CDR2 from the germline V gene are SGDLS and YYNGEE. The CDR3 loop reads CASSGTFWKYSPLHF. The CDR3 DNA reads TGTGCCAGCAGCGGGACATTTTGGAAGTATTCACCCCTCCACTTT.

This chain links TRBV7-8 with TRBJ1-2, with a tentative D call TRBD1 (6 bases). CDR1 is SGHVS and CDR2 is FQNEAQ in the germline V gene. V was trimmed by 4 bases and J by 3 bases, leaving 15 bases between them. The CDR3 length is 15 residues. The CDR3 loop reads CASSSSGEGDYGYTF. CDR3 nucleotides: TGTGCCAGCAGCTCCTCGGGGGAGGGGGACTATGGCTACACCTTC.

In its sample, this clone is medium-sized (0.01 to 0.1%). The rearrangement links TRBV6-6 to TRBJ2-2; a weak D match, TRBD2 (6 bases). The germline V and J ends were trimmed by 3 bases and 7 bases, with 12 bases remaining between them. Germline V CDR1 and CDR2: MNHNY, SVGAGI (reference sequence). The CDR3 loop spans 14 amino acids. CDR3 amino acids: CASSYGGGGGELFF. In DNA form, the CDR3 reads TGTGCCAGCAGTTATGGGGGAGGCGGCGGGGAGCTGTTTTTT.

This clone was observed at least ten times. The V call is TRBV30, the J call TRBJ2-1; D is unresolved. Germline V gives CDR1 GTSNPN, CDR2 SVGIG (reference sequence). V lost 4 bases, J lost 7 bases, and 11 bases lay in between. The CDR3 is 12 residues long. The DNA of the CDR3 is TGTGCCTGGAAGCGCCCTCCGAATGAGCAGTTCTTC. Translated, it gives CAWKRPPNEQFF.

This clone is medium-sized within its sample. V usage is TRBV20-1 and J usage is TRBJ1-1, with D possibly matching TRBD1 (5 bases). V lost 2 bases to trimming and J lost 1 base, with 5 bases between them. This CDR3 comprises 12 residues. CDR1 DFQATT and CDR2 SNEGSKA come from the germline V gene (reference sequence). The DNA for the CDR3 is TGCAGTGCTAGACAGGGGAACACTGAAGCTTTCTTT. It specifies CSARQGNTEAFF.

This clone occurred many times. DNA for the CDR3: TGTGCCAGTAGTCCGAAACAGGGGGCCGTCCCTTTAGCCAAAAACATTCAGTACTTC. As protein: CASSPKQGAVPLAKNIQYF. The chain has TRBV19 and TRBJ2-4, with TRBD1 matching over 9 bases. The CDR3 is 19 residues long. Germline trimming cut 5 bases from V and 0 bases from J; bases unmatched to any gene: 14. CDR1 and CDR2 (germline): LNHDA, SQIVND (reference sequence).

This clone counts as medium-sized. The chain employs TRBV6-1 and TRBJ2-7; D unclear. From germline, CDR1 is MNHNS and CDR2 SASEGT. This CDR3 region has 11 residues. V was clipped by 9 bases and J by 7 bases, with 13 bases between them. CDR3 coding DNA: TGTGCCAGTGGGCCCCCATGGGAGCAGTACTTC. Translation gives CASGPPWEQYF.

The sample holds many counts of this clone. One base away lies a much larger clone, so this may be a sequencing read error. The rearrangement uses TRBV28 and TRBJ1-4, with a possible D match to TRBD1 (5 bases). CDR1 is MDHEN and CDR2 is SYDVKM in the germline V gene. Trimming cost V 4 bases and J 3 bases, with 12 bases left between them. The CDR3 is 15 amino acids. The CDR3 nucleotides are TGTGCCAGCAGTTCCCCAGGGAGCGCTAATGAAAAACTGTTTTTT. It translates to CASSSPGSANEKLFF.

Within the sample, this clone is medium-sized. The genes are TRBV11-2 and TRBJ1-4, with D possibly matching TRBD1 (5 bases). CDR1 and CDR2 (germline): SGHAT, FQNNGV. This CDR3 spans 13 amino acids. Trimming stripped 5 bases from V and 5 bases from J, with 9 bases between. This chain's CDR3 is CASSARQNEKLFF. Here the CDR3 DNA reads TGTGCCAGCAGCGCCCGACAGAATGAAAAACTGTTTTTT.

At least ten counts were recorded for this clone. The CDR3, as DNA: TGCAGTGCTAACCCAGCGGGAGGGCCCAGTTACAATGAGCAGTTCTTC. Amino acids: CSANPAGGPSYNEQFF. The chain employs TRBV20-1 and TRBJ2-1; 10 positions agree with TRBD2. Unmatched junction bases numbered 10, after V lost 4 bases and J lost 4 bases. CDR1 and CDR2 (germline): DFQATT, SNEGSKA (reference sequence). There are 16 residues in the CDR3.

This clone was recorded a few times. This CDR3 fails to terminate in the conserved phenylalanine or tryptophan, so it likely reflects a read error. It is unclear where the CDR3 begins or ends on the DNA, so no DNA is shown, and the CDR3 is as TCRdb lists it. The CDR3: CASSLWTDYGHTL. The chain has TRBV28 and TRBJ1-2. Germline V gene sequence: CDR1 MDHEN, CDR2 SYDVKM. The CDR3 sequence runs 13 residues, both termini included.

This clone ranks as medium-sized (0.01 to 0.1%). This chain joins TRBV27 and TRBJ2-7; unclear D gene. The ends were cut back, 0 bases at V and 4 bases at J, with 16 bases in the middle. Germline V gene lookup returns CDR1 MNHEY and CDR2 SMNVEV (reference sequence). There are 16 residues in the CDR3. This CDR3 is CASSLSVGLGRYEQYF. DNA for the CDR3: TGTGCCAGCAGTTTATCTGTTGGCCTAGGTCGATACGAGCAGTACTTC.

The chain uses TRBV6-1 and TRBJ2-5, with TRBD2 matching over 11 bases. The assigned J gene may be wrong: the sequence end matches TRBJ2-1 better. From germline, CDR1 is MNHNS and CDR2 SASEGT. The CDR3 extends over 14 amino acids. CDR3 nucleotide sequence: TGTGCCAGCAGGACCGGGACTAGCGGTAATGAGCAGTTCTTC. Translation gives CASRTGTSGNEQFF.

This clone appeared many times. The CDR3 here is CASSVQGGYEQYF. Here the CDR3 DNA reads TGTGCCAGCAGTGTGCAGGGGGGGTACGAGCAGTACTTC. This chain links TRBV25-1 with TRBJ2-7, with D perhaps matching TRBD1 or TRBD2 (7 bases each). The V and J ends lost 4 bases and 4 bases respectively, with 11 bases between them. CDR3 length equals 13 residues. CDR1 and CDR2 (germline): MGHDK, SYGVNS.

This clone is labeled as medium-sized (0.01 to 0.1%). The rearrangement uses TRBV27 and TRBJ2-7; tentative D call: TRBD1 (7 bases). The CDR3 totals 12 residues. Looked up from germline, CDR1 is MNHEY and CDR2 is SMNVEV (reference sequence). V shed 0 bases and J shed 12 bases, with 12 bases lying between them. The CDR3 nucleotides are TGTGCCAGCAGTTTATCGTCAGGGGGGCTGTACTTC. Amino acids: CASSLSSGGLYF.

This clone was seen many times. V is TRBV2 and J is TRBJ1-1, with D perhaps matching TRBD1 (6 bases). V was cut by 11 bases and J by 0 bases, with 13 bases left in between. Germline CDR1 is SNHLY and CDR2 is FYNNEI. The CDR3 extends over 13 amino acids. CDR3 nucleotides: TGTGCCTGCCAAAGACAGGTGAACACTGAAGCTTTCTTT. It yields the protein CACQRQVNTEAFF.

Ten or more counts support this clone. The rearrangement links TRBV14 to TRBJ1-6; D uncertain. Trimming stripped 4 bases from V and 10 bases from J, with 11 bases between. The CDR3 spans 13 residues. In germline, CDR1 is SGHDN, CDR2 FVKESK. The chain's CDR3 is CASSPELRSPLHF. The CDR3 DNA is TGTGCCAGCAGCCCCGAATTACGGTCACCCCTCCACTTT.

A few counts support this clone. V and J are TRBV6-1 and TRBJ1-2; tentatively, D is TRBD1 (6 bases). Germline CDR1 MNHNS, CDR2 SASEGT. Trimming removed 6 bases from V and 4 bases from J, with 18 bases in between. CDR3 length: 15 residues. CDR3 amino acids: CASREELGAGYGYTF. For the CDR3, the DNA is TGTGCCAGCAGGGAGGAATTGGGGGCCGGCTATGGCTACACCTTC.

The rearrangement uses TRBV5-1 and TRBJ2-5; no reliable D call. The CDR3 consists of 16 residues. V lost 2 bases to trimming and J lost 2 bases, with 16 bases between them. Looked up from germline, CDR1 is SGHRS and CDR2 is YFSETQ. CDR3 DNA: TGCGCCAGCAGCTTAGGTGACTTCAACCTTCAAGAGACCCAGTACTTC. It codes for CASSLGDFNLQETQYF.

This clone qualifies as medium-sized. The V call is TRBV5-1, the J call TRBJ2-1; no clear D gene. Between the trimmed V and J ends, which lost 2 bases and 5 bases, there was a span of 5 bases. Germline V CDR1 and CDR2: SGHRS, YFSETQ. This CDR3 has 12 amino acids. CDR3 sequence (DNA): TGCGCCAGCAGCTTTGATGACAATGAGCAGTTCTTC. This translates into CASSFDDNEQFF.